Listed below are T cell receptor beta chains from one sample, sequenced in a study of blood T cell repertoires in COVID-19. The assay was immunoSEQ multiplex PCR, and TCRdb's table has in-frame clones only and misses some. The repertoire holds 200,000 to 300,000 clones, with 84% as singletons. The sequenced material came from peripheral blood. These receptors originate from a man over 45 with acute or convalescent COVID-19. Each CDR3 is given with its conserved first and last residue. D genes are given only for firm matches. Rows give clone size only sometimes, using once, few, many, or a class for an expanded clone.

J | V | D | size | CDR3 | DNA
TRBJ2-1 | TRBV5-6 | . | few | CASSSSLTTQQFF | TGTGCCAGCAGCTCCTCCTTGACTACCCAGCAGTTCTTC
TRBJ2-3 | TRBV27 | . | . | CASSLRASGRTDTQYF | TGTGCCAGCAGTTTACGGGCGAGTGGGAGGACAGATACGCAGTATTTT
TRBJ2-4 | TRBV30 | . | . | CAWSIPQRNIQYF | TGTGCCTGGAGCATACCCCAGCGAAACATTCAGTACTTC
TRBJ2-4 | TRBV6-2/TRBV6-3 | . | . | CASSYEGAIQYF | TGTGCCAGCAGTTATGAAGGAGCCATTCAGTACTTC
TRBJ2-7 | TRBV7-2 | . | . | CASSLRSQVSYEQYF | TGTGCCAGCAGCTTACGTTCACAAGTCTCCTACGAGCAGTACTTC
TRBJ1-2 | TRBV5-4 | . | . | CASSHLTALLHGYTF | TGTGCCAGCAGCCACCTGACAGCGCTCCTGCATGGCTACACCTTC
TRBJ2-3 | TRBV11-2 | . | . | CASSLGGGRDTQYF | TGTGCCAGCAGCTTAGGCGGGGGCCGAGATACGCAGTATTTT
TRBJ2-5 | TRBV7-9 | TRBD1 | . | CASSSTGGFSETQYF | TGTGCCAGCAGCTCGACAGGGGGATTTTCGGAGACCCAGTACTTC
TRBJ2-7 | TRBV4-2 | TRBD2 | . | CASSPRGLAVSYEQYF | TGTGCCAGCAGTCCTCGGGGACTAGCGGTTTCCTACGAGCAGTACTTC
TRBJ2-5 | TRBV9 | TRBD2 | . | CASSVMGGRQETQYF | TGTGCCAGCAGCGTGATGGGAGGGCGCCAAGAGACCCAGTACTTC
TRBJ2-1 | TRBV7-9 | TRBD2 | once | CASSPPSGVYNEQFF | TGTGCCAGCAGCCCACCTAGCGGGGTCTACAATGAGCAGTTCTTC
TRBJ2-7 | TRBV11-2 | TRBD1 | . | CASSRGQAVGEQYF | TGTGCCAGCAGTAGGGGACAGGCGGTGGGGGAGCAGTACTTC
TRBJ1-1 | TRBV23-1 | . | . | CASSQGRGRCTEAFF | TGCGCCAGCAGTCAAGGTAGGGGCAGATGCACTGAAGCTTTCTTT
TRBJ2-5 | TRBV7-2 | TRBD1 | . | CASSFDQGAWETQYF | TGTGCCAGCAGCTTCGACCAGGGGGCTTGGGAGACCCAGTACTTC
TRBJ1-2 | TRBV5-1 | TRBD1 | . | CASSPFGQGANYGYTF | TGCGCCAGCAGCCCGTTCGGACAGGGAGCTAACTATGGCTACACCTTC
TRBJ1-4 | TRBV19 | . | . | CASSIRQGSEKLFF | TGTGCCAGTAGTATACGCCAGGGGAGTGAAAAACTGTTTTTT
TRBJ2-7 | TRBV3-1/TRBV3-2 | . | . | CASSQDLQTYEQYF | TGTGCCAGCAGCCAAGATCTGCAGACCTACGAGCAGTACTTC
TRBJ2-3 | TRBV20-1 | TRBD2 | . | CSASTSGGVTDTQYF | TGCAGTGCGAGTACTAGCGGGGGGGTCACAGATACGCAGTATTTT
TRBJ2-7 | TRBV14 | TRBD1 | . | CASSQPGTESYEQYF | TGTGCCAGCAGCCAGCCCGGGACAGAGTCCTACGAGCAGTACTTC
TRBJ1-1 | TRBV28 | TRBD1 | once | CASNGGSGGTEAFF | TGTGCCAGCAACGGGGGCTCAGGGGGCACTGAAGCTTTCTTT
TRBJ2-7 | TRBV12-5 | . | once | CASGATGPLLEQYF | TGTGCTAGTGGTGCGACAGGTCCCTTACTCGAGCAGTACTTC
TRBJ2-3 | TRBV12-5 | . | few | CASGLQFTDTQYF | TGTGCTAGTGGTTTGCAGTTCACAGATACGCAGTATTTT
TRBJ2-2 | TRBV4-2 | TRBD2 | . | CASSQVNGGVKMNTGELFF | TGTGCCAGCAGCCAAGTTAACGGGGGGGTCAAAATGAACACCGGGGAGCTGTTTTTT
TRBJ2-7 | TRBV6-5 | . | . | CASSGYEQYF | TGTGCCAGCAGCGGCTACGAGCAGTACTTC
TRBJ1-1 | TRBV3-1/TRBV3-2 | . | . | CASSFQGNTEAFF | TGTGCCAGCAGCTTCCAGGGTAACACTGAAGCTTTCTTT
TRBJ2-1 | TRBV11-2 | TRBD1 | . | CASSLDTAGGTNEQFF | TGTGCCAGCAGCTTAGATACGGCAGGGGGCACGAATGAGCAGTTCTTC
TRBJ1-6 | TRBV5-1 | . | . | CASSLTGSNSPLHF | TGCGCCAGCAGCTTGACAGGTTCAAATTCACCCCTCCACTTT
TRBJ2-5 | TRBV7-8 | TRBD1 | once | CASSLPGQGVLDF | TGTGCCAGCAGCTTACCGGGACAGGGGGTATTGGACTTC
TRBJ1-4 | TRBV28 | . | . | CASQGFTNEKLFF | TGTGCCAGCCAGGGGTTCACTAATGAAAAACTGTTTTTT